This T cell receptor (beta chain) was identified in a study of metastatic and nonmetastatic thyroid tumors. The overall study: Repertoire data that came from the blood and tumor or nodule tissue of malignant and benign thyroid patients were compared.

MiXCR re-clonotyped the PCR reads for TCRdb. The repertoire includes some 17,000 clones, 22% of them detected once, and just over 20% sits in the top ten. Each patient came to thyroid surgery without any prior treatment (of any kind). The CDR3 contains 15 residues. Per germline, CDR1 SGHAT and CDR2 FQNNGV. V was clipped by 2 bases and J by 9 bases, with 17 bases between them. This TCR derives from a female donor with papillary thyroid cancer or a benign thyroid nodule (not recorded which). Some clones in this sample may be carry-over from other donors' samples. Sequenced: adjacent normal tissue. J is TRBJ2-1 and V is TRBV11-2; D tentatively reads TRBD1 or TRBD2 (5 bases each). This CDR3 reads CASSLSKGRTSEQFF. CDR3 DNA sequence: TGTGCCAGCAGCTTATCTAAGGGACGCACAAGTGAGCAGTTCTTC.